This TCR beta chain was found in a study of blood T cells in healthy people across ages. The germline gives CDR1 MNHNS, CDR2 SASEGT. With 7 bases clipped from V and 2 bases from J, the junction kept 5 bases outside the gene matches. The CDR3 runs to 14 residues. It was with a sample-barcoded 5' primer and a J-beta primer mix that a second PCR of about 7 to 12 cycles was run. TCRdb redid the calling of the 5' RACE reads with MiXCR, one entry per CDR3 protein. This sample has hundreds of thousands of distinct CDR3 sequences, with about 43% found just once. This sequence originates from a man at least 80 years old in good health. The chain couples TRBV6-1 to TRBJ2-5; 9 bases line up with TRBD1. The sequenced sample was blood. CDR3 residues: CASIPGQGQETQYF. CDR3 bases: TGTGCCAGCATACCGGGACAGGGACAAGAGACCCAGTACTTC.